These 29 T cell receptor beta chains were sequenced from one sample in a study of CD8+ T cells in alopecia areata. The treatment here: oral pan-JAK inhibitor, 5-10 mg twice daily. Once RNA had been extracted, it was reverse transcribed into cDNA to act as the sequencing template. Sequencing was performed with immunoSEQ multiplex PCR; in TCRdb, only in-frame clones are kept and a portion is missing. This sample carries about 250,000 clones, 45% to 70% of them seen once, and the ten largest clones take 0.75% to 0.95%. Source: CD4+ T cells sorted from blood, taken around week 54, from a patient treated with tofacitinib. The receptors were gathered from a human donor with alopecia areata.

This chain links TRBV30 with TRBJ1-1, with a weak D call TRBD1 (5 bases). The CDR3 consists of 15 residues. Germline V gene data show CDR1 as GTSNPN and CDR2 as SVGIG (reference sequence). V lost 0 bases and J lost 10, with 21 bases in between. CDR3: CAWSVRRGVGYAAFF. The CDR3 nucleotides read TGTGCCTGGAGTGTAAGACGGGGGGTCGGTTATGCAGCTTTCTTT.

This sequence joins TRBV18 and TRBJ1-2, with 9 bases matching TRBD1. The CDR3 has 13 amino acids. V gave up 3 bases and J gave up 8 bases; unmatched junction bases: 4. Germline lookup yields CDR1 KGHSH and CDR2 LQKENI. In DNA form, the CDR3 reads TGTGCCAGCTCACCCCGGGACAGGGACGGCTACACCTTC. Its protein is CASSPRDRDGYTF.

This sequence joins TRBV30 and TRBJ2-5; 10 nucleotides line up with TRBD2. The CDR3 runs 15 residues. The V gene's germline CDR1 is GTSNPN and CDR2 SVGIG (reference sequence). Trimming at V came to 2 bases and at J to 5 bases, leaving 8 bases not matched to a gene. CDR3 nucleotides: TGTGCCTGGAGTCGGACTAGCGGCACGAGTGAGACCCAGTACTTC. Translating it yields CAWSRTSGTSETQYF.

V gene TRBV29-1 combines with J gene TRBJ1-4; D unresolved. Looked up from germline, CDR1 is SQVTM and CDR2 is ANQGSEA. Trimming took 5 bases from V and 4 from J, leaving 11 bases between them. This CDR3 region has 13 residues. The CDR3, as DNA: TGCAGCGTTCCTGCCTGGGGTAATGAAAAACTGTTTTTT. This gives the protein CSVPAWGNEKLFF.

This chain joins TRBV30 and TRBJ1-1; no definite D call. V lost 0 bases to trimming and J lost 0 bases, with 5 bases between them. This CDR3 is 13 amino acids long. Germline lookup yields CDR1 GTSNPN and CDR2 SVGIG (reference sequence). The CDR3 DNA is TGTGCCTGGAGTGTGCAGATGAACACTGAAGCTTTCTTT. Translating it yields CAWSVQMNTEAFF.

V gene TRBV27 combines with J gene TRBJ2-3; D gene unclear. Trimming pared 3 bases from V and 8 bases from J, leaving 12 bases between. This CDR3 is 13 amino acids long. Germline V lookup: CDR1 MNHEY, CDR2 SMNVEV (reference sequence). CDR3 residues: CASSFAGQPTQYF. The CDR3 coding sequence is TGTGCCAGCAGTTTCGCCGGGCAGCCTACGCAGTATTTT.

This clone has only a few counts. The V and J genes are TRBV5-4 and TRBJ2-7, with 10 bases fitting TRBD1. Germline V gene lookup returns CDR1 SGHNT and CDR2 YYREEE (reference sequence). CDR3 length equals 14 residues. V shed 3 bases and J 4 bases; nucleotides not matched to a gene: 4. The CDR3 here is CASSYGTGAYEQYF. The CDR3 bases are TGTGCCAGCAGCTACGGGACAGGGGCTTACGAGCAGTACTTC.

V gene TRBV2 combines with J gene TRBJ2-7, with 7 nucleotides matching TRBD1. This CDR3 is built from 15 residues. CDR1 and CDR2 (germline): SNHLY, FYNNEI. Trimming took 3 bases from V and 2 from J; bases not matched to a gene: 7. This chain's CDR3 is CASSEGRGLTYEQYF. As DNA, the CDR3 is TGTGCCAGCAGTGAGGGCAGGGGGTTGACCTACGAGCAGTACTTC. The variable domain in full, with the rest retrieved from reference TRBV2 and TRBJ2-7, is EPEVTQTPSHQVTQMGQEVILRCVPISNHLYFYWYRQILGQKVEFLVSFYNNEISEKSEIFDDQFSVERPDGSNFTLKIRSTKLEDSAMYFCASSEGRGLTYEQYFGPGTRLTVT.

This clone was recorded once. The J gene is TRBJ1-4, the V gene TRBV30; D is possibly TRBD1 (5 bases). Germline V gene lookup returns CDR1 GTSNPN and CDR2 SVGIG (reference sequence). The CDR3 contains 14 residues. V was pared by 0 bases and J by 8 bases, with 13 bases between. The CDR3 DNA is TGTGCCTGGAGTGTACAAGGGGTCGGGGAAAAACTGTTTTTT. Protein sequence: CAWSVQGVGEKLFF. Supplemented by reference TRBV30 and TRBJ1-4, the full variable domain reads SQTIHQWPATLVQPVGSPLSLECTVEGTSNPNLYWYRQAAGRGLQLLFYSVGIGQISSEVPQNLSASRPQDRQFILSSKKLLLSDSGFYLCAWSVQGVGEKLFFGSGTQLSVL.

This clone was observed a handful of times. DNA of the CDR3: TGTGCCAGCAGCCCCCGGGACAGGGGGGGCCAAGAGACCCAGTACTTC. It specifies CASSPRDRGGQETQYF. V gene TRBV9 combines with J gene TRBJ2-5, with 11 bases that match TRBD1. V lost 4 bases, J lost 1 base, and 6 bases stayed unmatched. The CDR3 loop spans 16 amino acids. Germline CDR1 reads SGDLS; CDR2 reads YYNGEE.

The chain combines TRBV15 with TRBJ2-1; 10 bases are a match to TRBD1. CDR3 size: 13 residues. V lost 6 bases, J lost 8 bases, and 4 bases stayed unmatched. Germline values: CDR1 LNHNV, CDR2 YYDKDF (reference sequence). The DNA for the CDR3 is TGTGCCACCAGGACAGGGGGCAGGGATGAGCAGTTCTTC. Translation gives CATRTGGRDEQFF.

In its sample, this clone was seen a few times. The chain couples TRBV19 to TRBJ1-1; D perhaps matches TRBD1 (5 bases). V lost 0 bases, J lost 11 bases, and 7 bases lay in between. The CDR3 covers 11 residues. Germline V gene sequence: CDR1 LNHDA, CDR2 SQIVND (reference sequence). In nucleotides, the CDR3 is TGTGCCAGTAGTATAGACAGGGACGCTTTCTTT. Translating gives CASSIDRDAFF.

This clone turned up a few times. This chain joins TRBV7-6 and TRBJ1-3, with D maybe TRBD1 (5 bases). CDR1 is SGHVS, CDR2 FNYEAQ, per germline. The CDR3 length is 14 residues. V lost 5 bases, J lost 4 bases, and 12 bases lay in between. CDR3 sequence (DNA): TGTGCCAGCAGCAACTGGGGCCGCGGAAACACCATATATTTT. This sequence encodes CASSNWGRGNTIYF. Full variable domain (outside the CDR3, taken from reference TRBV7-6 and TRBJ1-3): GAGVSQSPRYKVTKRGQDVALRCDPISGHVSLYWYRQALGQGPEFLTYFNYEAQQDKSGLPNDRFSAERPEGSISTLTIQRTEQRDSAMYRCASSNWGRGNTIYFGEGSWLTVV.

The V and J genes are TRBV7-8 and TRBJ2-5, with D hard to call. Germline CDR1 and CDR2: SGHVS and FQNEAQ. CDR3 size: 13 residues. The V gene lost 5 bases and the J gene lost 1 base, with 8 bases spanning the gap. This CDR3 reads CASSPGGQETQYF. As DNA, the CDR3 is TGTGCCAGCAGCCCGGGTGGCCAAGAGACCCAGTACTTC.

J is TRBJ2-5 and V is TRBV2; D not resolved. In germline, CDR1 is SNHLY, CDR2 FYNNEI. The CDR3 has 10 amino acids. V lost 3 bases, J lost 5 bases, and 1 base lay in between. The CDR3 nucleotides read TGTGCCAGCAGTGATGAGACCCAGTACTTC. Protein: CASSDETQYF.

This clone turned up a few times. CDR3 in DNA: TGTGCCAGCAGCCCCCGACAGAACACTGAAGCTTTCTTT. The encoded protein is CASSPRQNTEAFF. The rearrangement uses TRBV9 and TRBJ1-1; D is uncertain. The germline V gene encodes CDR1 SGDLS and CDR2 YYNGEE. This CDR3 spans 13 amino acids. Trimming cost V 4 bases and J 1 base, with 8 bases left between them. Full variable domain (rest looked up from reference TRBV9 and TRBJ1-1): DSGVTQTPKHLITATGQRVTLRCSPRSGDLSVYWYQQSLDQGLQFLIQYYNGEERAKGNILERFSAQQFPDLHSELNLSSLELGDSALYFCASSPRQNTEAFFGQGTRLTVV.

The chain links TRBV5-1 to TRBJ2-1; D gene unclear. CDR1 is SGHRS, CDR2 YFSETQ, per germline. The CDR3 has 12 amino acids. V lost 4 bases and J lost 6, with 8 bases in between. The CDR3 loop reads CASSQRLNEQFF. In nucleotides, the CDR3 is TGCGCCAGCAGCCAGAGGCTCAATGAGCAGTTCTTC.

J is TRBJ2-7 and V is TRBV5-1, with D possibly being TRBD2 (7 bases). This CDR3 is 14 amino acids long. Per the germline V gene, CDR1 is SGHRS and CDR2 is YFSETQ. Trimming left V 6 bases short and J 5 bases short, with 18 bases between. The CDR3 spells CASTSGGGFDEQYF. CDR3 DNA: TGCGCCAGCACCTCTGGGGGGGGCTTCGACGAGCAGTACTTC.

In this sample, this clone turned up a few times. Other nucleotide sequences from this sample produce the same CDR3. This chain joins TRBV10-3 and TRBJ2-3; D is ambiguous. CDR1 and CDR2 (germline): ENHRY, SYGVKD. The CDR3 spans 12 residues. Trimming removed 2 bases at V and 6 bases at J, with 6 bases between. Here the CDR3 reads CAISEGLDTQYF. Here the CDR3 DNA reads TGTGCCATCAGTGAGGGCCTCGATACGCAGTATTTT.

In this sample, this clone turned up a few times. The gene calls are TRBV27 and TRBJ2-5; D not resolved. This CDR3 is built from 10 residues. Trimming cost V 10 bases and J 4 bases, with 7 bases left between them. CDR1 is MNHEY and CDR2 is SMNVEV in the germline V gene (reference sequence). As DNA, the CDR3 is TGTGCCACGGGTCGAGAGACCCAGTACTTC. Residues: CATGRETQYF.

The chain uses TRBV2 and TRBJ2-5; tentatively, D is TRBD1 (5 bases). The V gene lost 3 bases and the J gene lost 4 bases, with 12 bases spanning the gap. The germline gives CDR1 SNHLY, CDR2 FYNNEI. The CDR3 sequence is 14 residues long. CDR3 amino acids: CASSERRGGETQYF. CDR3 sequence (DNA): TGTGCCAGCAGTGAGCGAAGGGGCGGAGAGACCCAGTACTTC.

The chain employs TRBV11-2 and TRBJ1-1; a weak D match, TRBD1 (5 bases). The CDR3 contains 15 residues. Trimming removed 7 bases from V and 4 bases from J, with 19 bases in between. Germline lookup yields CDR1 SGHAT and CDR2 FQNNGV. The CDR3, as DNA: TGTGCCAGCACCTCCGGCGGGGGTTGGGGCACTGAAGCTTTCTTT. Translated, it gives CASTSGGGWGTEAFF. The full variable domain, with the rest looked up from reference TRBV11-2 and TRBJ1-1, is EAGVAQSPRYKIIEKRQSVAFWCNPISGHATLYWYQQILGQGPKLLIQFQNNGVVDDSQLPKDRFSAERLKGVDSTLKIQPAKLEDSAVYLCASTSGGGWGTEAFFGQGTRLTVV.

The chain recombines TRBV29-1 with TRBJ1-2, with a weak D call TRBD1 (5 bases). The germline V gene encodes CDR1 SQVTM and CDR2 ANQGSEA. Between the trimmed V and J ends, which lost 5 bases and 4 bases, there was a span of 11 bases. This CDR3 is built from 12 residues. In nucleotides, the CDR3 is TGCAGCGTTCGTGACAGACCCTATGGCTACACCTTC. Its translation is CSVRDRPYGYTF.

The rearrangement joins TRBV5-1 to TRBJ2-1; 11 nucleotides align to TRBD2. Germline V gene sequence: CDR1 SGHRS, CDR2 YFSETQ. The J segment lost 6 bases and the V segment lost 0 bases, leaving 2 bases of the junction unmatched. The CDR3 length is 15 residues. In DNA form, the CDR3 reads TGCGCCAGCAGCTTGGCTAGCGGGGGGTCCAATGAGCAGTTCTTC. This encodes CASSLASGGSNEQFF.

This clone was counted only a few times. The J gene is TRBJ2-3, the V gene TRBV30; TRBD2 aligns across 11 bases. The CDR3 is made up of 16 amino acids. With 2 bases clipped from V and 2 bases from J, the junction kept 6 bases outside the gene matches. In germline, CDR1 is GTSNPN, CDR2 SVGIG (reference sequence). In DNA, the CDR3 is TGTGCCTGGAGTATAGGGACTAGCGGATTCACAGATACGCAGTATTTT. It codes for CAWSIGTSGFTDTQYF.

As DNA, the CDR3 is TGTGCCAGCAGCCGGGCCGTAGCGAATGAAAAACTGTTTTTT. It specifies CASSRAVANEKLFF. J is TRBJ1-4 and V is TRBV5-6; no clear D. The CDR3 spans 14 residues. Between the trimmed V and J ends, which lost 4 bases and 5 bases, there was a span of 12 bases. Germline assignment: CDR1 SGHDT and CDR2 YYEEEE.

Regarding this clone: The germline gene is not matched at one end of the junction; a read error may be the cause. This chain joins TRBV10-3 and TRBJ2-5; D might be TRBD1 (6 bases). Per the germline V gene, CDR1 is ENHRY and CDR2 is SYGVKD. The CDR3 totals 17 residues. CDR3 sequence (DNA): TGTGCCGTCAGTGAGTCCCAGGGGCAGGGAACCCAAGAGACCCAGTACTTC. The encoded protein is CAVSESQGQGTQETQYF.

V and J are TRBV2 and TRBJ1-5; D is uncertain. V dropped 3 bases and J dropped 12 bases, with 15 bases sitting between them. Per germline, CDR1 SNHLY and CDR2 FYNNEI. This CDR3 spans 13 amino acids. The CDR3 loop is CASSDFEGRNQHF. The CDR3 region has the DNA TGTGCCAGCAGTGACTTCGAGGGCAGGAACCAGCATTTT.

The DNA for the CDR3 is TGTGCCAGCAGTGGCCGAGGGGACACTGAAGCTTTCTTT. Its translation is CASSGRGDTEAFF. The chain links TRBV2 to TRBJ1-1; weak D call: TRBD1 (5 bases). Trimming took 4 bases from V and 3 from J, leaving 9 bases between them. The germline V gene encodes CDR1 SNHLY and CDR2 FYNNEI. CDR3 length equals 13 residues.